Following are 29 T cell receptor beta chains from one sample sequenced in a study of CD8+ T cells in alopecia areata. The authors extracted RNA and reverse transcribed it into cDNA as the sequencing template. Only in-frame clones appear in the TCRdb table, and some are missing; sequencing was by immunoSEQ multiplex PCR. Of fewer than 250,000 clones in the sample, approximately 60% were seen once. This sample's treatment: oral pan-JAK inhibitor, 5-10 mg twice daily. Here the sequenced sample was CD4+ T cells sorted from blood, taken at week 4, from a patient treated with tofacitinib. These TCRs come from a human donor with alopecia areata.

This clone was detected many times. This chain joins TRBV4-1 and TRBJ1-3; D gene uncertain. This CDR3 has 13 amino acids. The V end lost 1 base, the J end lost 3 bases, and 4 bases lay between the germline ends. Germline lookup yields CDR1 MGHRA and CDR2 YSYEKL. As DNA, the CDR3 is TGCGCCAGCAGCCAAGGGGATGGAAACACCATATATTTT. This sequence encodes CASSQGDGNTIYF.

Details on this clone: Germline and junction disagree at one end, which may indicate a read error. This chain uses TRBV27 with TRBJ2-7; D is perhaps TRBD1 (6 bases). The CDR3 sequence is 12 residues long. The V gene's germline CDR1 is MNHEY and CDR2 SMNVEV (reference sequence). In DNA form, the CDR3 reads TGTGCCAGCAGTTTCCAGGGATCAGGGGAGTTATTC. It codes for CASSFQGSGELF.

The chain combines TRBV29-1 with TRBJ1-3; D is uncertain. Germline CDR1 is SQVTM and CDR2 is ANQGSEA. V dropped 6 bases and J dropped 0 bases, with 12 bases sitting between them. The CDR3 length is 14 residues. As DNA, the CDR3 is TGCAGCGTGGCCACTGGATACTCTGGAAACACCATATATTTT. Its protein product is CSVATGYSGNTIYF.

The chain uses TRBV29-1 and TRBJ2-7; weak D call: TRBD2 (6 bases). CDR1 and CDR2 (germline): SQVTM, ANQGSEA. The CDR3 sequence is 14 residues long. The V end lost 3 bases, the J end lost 7 bases, and 19 bases lay between the germline ends. CDR3 region: CSVDGGTKPQEQYF. The CDR3 DNA follows: TGCAGCGTTGATGGGGGGACCAAGCCTCAGGAGCAGTACTTC.

This clone is a singleton in its sample. The chain combines TRBV4-3 with TRBJ2-3; no firm D call. Germline V gene lookup returns CDR1 LGHNA and CDR2 YSLEER. Trimming took 1 base from V and 0 from J, leaving 5 bases between them. There are 14 residues in the CDR3. CDR3 in amino acids: CASSQGVSTDTQYF. The CDR3, as DNA: TGCGCCAGCAGCCAAGGGGTCAGCACAGATACGCAGTATTTT.

This clone was recorded a few times. This chain uses TRBV5-1 with TRBJ1-1; D possibly corresponds to TRBD1 (5 bases). Trimming shortened V by 3 bases and J by 8 bases, and 14 bases separated the two germline ends. The CDR3 extends over 13 amino acids. CDR1 and CDR2 from the germline V gene are SGHRS and YFSETQ. In nucleotides, the CDR3 is TGCGCCAGCAGCTGGACCGGGGGAAGAGAAGCTTTCTTT. Protein product: CASSWTGGREAFF.

CDR3 protein: CAWAVHSYEQYF. CDR3 in DNA: TGTGCCTGGGCGGTTCACTCCTACGAGCAGTACTTC. The V gene is TRBV30, the J gene TRBJ2-7, with D unresolved. The CDR3 consists of 12 residues. The V gene lost 5 bases and the J gene lost 0 bases, with 8 bases spanning the gap. In germline, CDR1 is GTSNPN, CDR2 SVGIG (reference sequence).

The rearrangement links TRBV29-1 to TRBJ2-1; 13 bases map to TRBD2. CDR1 and CDR2 (germline): SQVTM, ANQGSEA. The CDR3 has 14 amino acids. Trimming cost V 5 bases and J 16 bases; bases outside gene matches: 14. CDR3: CSVQPREGTSGTFF. The CDR3 region has the DNA TGCAGCGTTCAACCCAGGGAGGGGACTAGCGGGACATTCTTC.

This chain joins TRBV9 and TRBJ1-5; D not certain. Per the germline V gene, CDR1 is SGDLS and CDR2 is YYNGEE. Trimming took off 0 bases at V and 6 bases at J, with 13 bases between the two ends. The CDR3 is 15 amino acids. Here the CDR3 reads CASSVDPDPRQPQHF. The CDR3 bases are TGTGCCAGCAGCGTAGACCCGGACCCCCGTCAGCCCCAGCATTTT.

This clone appeared a few times. V and J are TRBV29-1 and TRBJ1-1; no reliable D call. Trimming took off 4 bases at V and 2 bases at J, with 8 bases between the two ends. Germline CDR1 reads SQVTM; CDR2 reads ANQGSEA. This CDR3 has 12 residues. The CDR3 protein is CSVAKLNTEAFF. The CDR3 bases are TGCAGCGTTGCTAAGCTTAACACTGAAGCTTTCTTT.

The chain has TRBV7-3 and TRBJ2-5, with D perhaps TRBD1 (6 bases). This CDR3 region has 13 residues. With 4 bases removed from V and 4 bases from J, the gap between germline ends came to 10 bases. Germline CDR1 SGHTA, CDR2 FQGTGA. CDR3 coding DNA: TGTGCCAGCAGCTCGGGACACTTAGAGACCCAGTACTTC. It yields the protein CASSSGHLETQYF.

This clone was seen only a few times. This sequence joins TRBV29-1 and TRBJ1-2; D remains unclear. The V end was cut by 3 bases, the J end by 8 bases, with 7 bases between. This CDR3 has 10 amino acids. The V gene's germline CDR1 is SQVTM and CDR2 ANQGSEA. CDR3 nucleotide sequence: TGCAGCGTTGATGAGGACGGCTACACCTTC. The encoded protein is CSVDEDGYTF.

V usage is TRBV7-2 and J usage is TRBJ2-6; no reliable D call. CDR1 is SGHTA, CDR2 FQGNSA, per germline. V was cut by 4 bases and J by 1 base, with 14 bases left in between. The CDR3 length is 17 residues. CDR3 in amino acids: CASSSVLGLSGANVLTF. In DNA form, the CDR3 reads TGTGCCAGCAGCTCTGTTCTGGGTTTATCTGGGGCCAACGTCCTGACTTTC.

The chain joins TRBV30 to TRBJ1-2, with 9 nucleotides matching TRBD1. CDR1 is GTSNPN and CDR2 is SVGIG in the germline V gene (reference sequence). J lost 5 bases, V lost 3 bases, and 4 bases had no gene match. This CDR3 has 13 residues. The CDR3 sequence: CAWRRDRAYGYTF. For the CDR3, the DNA is TGTGCCTGGAGGCGGGACAGGGCTTATGGCTACACCTTC. Combining the CDR3 with reference TRBV30 and TRBJ1-2 gives the whole variable domain SQTIHQWPATLVQPVGSPLSLECTVEGTSNPNLYWYRQAAGRGLQLLFYSVGIGQISSEVPQNLSASRPQDRQFILSSKKLLLSDSGFYLCAWRRDRAYGYTFGSGTRLTVV.

The chain is built from TRBV28 and TRBJ2-5, with TRBD2 as a possible D gene (5 bases). Germline V gives CDR1 MDHEN, CDR2 SYDVKM. The CDR3 spans 13 residues. V was clipped by 10 bases and J by 7 bases, with 19 bases between them. In nucleotides, the CDR3 is TGTGCCACTTACAGTAACACTGGGAGGACCCAGTACTTC. It codes for CATYSNTGRTQYF.

This clone was seen more than once but under ten times. J is TRBJ2-5 and V is TRBV7-2, with D maybe TRBD1 (5 bases). The CDR3 extends over 14 amino acids. Per the germline V gene, CDR1 is SGHTA and CDR2 is FQGNSA. V was pared by 1 base and J by 5 bases, with 11 bases between. The CDR3 reads CASSLDPGPETQYF. CDR3 in DNA: TGTGCCAGCAGCTTAGATCCAGGGCCGGAGACCCAGTACTTC.

The chain carries TRBV28 and TRBJ1-2; D is unclear. V lost 2 bases, J lost 3 bases, and 1 base lay in between. CDR1 and CDR2 from the germline V gene are MDHEN and SYDVKM. The CDR3 is made up of 11 amino acids. The DNA for the CDR3 is TGTGCCAGCAGTTTAGACTATGGCTACACCTTC. It codes for CASSLDYGYTF.

This clone came up a few times. The rearrangement links TRBV14 to TRBJ1-2, with a possible D match to TRBD1 (5 bases). V lost 4 bases and J lost 3, with 9 bases in between. The germline V gene has CDR1 SGHDN and CDR2 FVKESK. This CDR3 contains 13 residues. This chain's CDR3 is CASSPDKHYGYTF. The CDR3, as DNA: TGTGCCAGCAGCCCGGACAAGCACTATGGCTACACCTTC.

As to this clone: The same CDR3 can be traced to other DNA sequences in this sample. The rearrangement joins TRBV14 to TRBJ1-2; no definite D call. Germline V CDR1 and CDR2: SGHDN, FVKESK. The CDR3 runs to 13 residues. V was clipped by 2 bases and J by 3 bases, with 7 bases between them. CDR3: CASSQRAYYGYTF. For the CDR3, the DNA is TGTGCCAGCAGCCAAAGGGCTTACTATGGCTACACCTTC.

Regarding this clone: Different DNA sequences within this sample yield the same CDR3. The chain employs TRBV5-6 and TRBJ1-1; no reliable D call. Trimming removed 0 bases at V and 1 base at J, with 4 bases between. This CDR3 contains 13 residues. The germline V gene encodes CDR1 SGHDT and CDR2 YYEEEE. For the CDR3, the DNA is TGTGCCAGCAGCTTGGCAAGGAACACTGAAGCTTTCTTT. It translates to CASSLARNTEAFF.

The J gene is TRBJ1-2, the V gene TRBV6-1; D not resolved. The CDR3 covers 9 residues. With 6 bases removed from V and 6 bases from J, the gap between germline ends came to 2 bases. Germline V gene lookup returns CDR1 MNHNS and CDR2 SASEGT. The DNA of the CDR3 is TGTGCCAGCAGAAATGGCTACACCTTC. It translates to CASRNGYTF.

This clone was picked up a small number of times. The chain links TRBV5-1 to TRBJ2-2, with D tentatively TRBD1 or TRBD2 (5 bases each). V lost 3 bases to trimming and J lost 6 bases, with 15 bases between them. Germline V gene lookup returns CDR1 SGHRS and CDR2 YFSETQ. The length of the CDR3 is 15 residues. The CDR3 sequence is CASSYQGAAAGELFF. The CDR3 coding sequence is TGCGCCAGCAGCTATCAGGGAGCAGCGGCCGGGGAGCTGTTTTTT.

The rearrangement links TRBV6-5 to TRBJ1-2; D gene ambiguous. V shed 0 bases and J shed 6 bases, with 14 bases lying between them. Germline CDR1 reads MNHEY; CDR2 reads SVGAGI. The CDR3 length is 15 residues. This CDR3 is CASSYSIWQRNGYTF. CDR3 DNA sequence: TGTGCCAGCAGTTACTCTATCTGGCAGAGAAATGGCTACACCTTC.

The CDR3: CASYGGQPHLNQPQHF. The CDR3 bases are TGTGCCTCCTACGGGGGACAGCCTCACCTTAATCAGCCCCAGCATTTT. This sequence joins TRBV30 and TRBJ1-5, with TRBD1 matching 7 bases. CDR1 GTSNPN and CDR2 SVGIG come from the germline V gene (reference sequence). CDR3 length equals 16 residues. J was trimmed by 4 bases and V by 7 bases; bases with no gene match: 16.

The chain is built from TRBV29-1 and TRBJ1-1; D call uncertain. Trimming pared 4 bases from V and 1 base from J, leaving 10 bases between. CDR1 is SQVTM and CDR2 is ANQGSEA in the germline V gene. This CDR3 region has 13 residues. The CDR3 coding sequence is TGCAGCGTTGTGGGCGCGGGGAACACTGAAGCTTTCTTT. It encodes CSVVGAGNTEAFF.

The gene calls are TRBV7-3 and TRBJ2-7, with 8 bases matching TRBD1. CDR3 length: 13 residues. Germline lookup yields CDR1 SGHTA and CDR2 FQGTGA. After removal of 5 bases from V and 6 bases from J, the junction contained 6 bases not matched to a gene. The chain's CDR3 is CASSGTDRVEQYF. The CDR3 DNA sequence: TGTGCCAGCAGCGGGACGGACAGGGTCGAGCAGTACTTC. Full variable domain (outside the CDR3, taken from reference TRBV7-3 and TRBJ2-7): GAGVSQTPSNKVTEKGKYVELRCDPISGHTALYWYRQSLGQGPEFLIYFQGTGAADDSGLPNDRFFAVRPEGSVSTLKIQRTERGDSAVYLCASSGTDRVEQYFGPGTRLTVT.

This chain connects TRBV29-1 to TRBJ2-1; unclear D gene. The V gene's germline CDR1 is SQVTM and CDR2 ANQGSEA. The CDR3 is made up of 14 amino acids. Trimming cost V 3 bases and J 12 bases, with 21 bases left between them. The CDR3 nucleotides read TGCAGCGTTGATTTGACACCCCACCTGCCCGGGCAGTTCTTC. Residues: CSVDLTPHLPGQFF.

The chain combines TRBV15 with TRBJ1-1, with D possibly matching TRBD1 (5 bases). This CDR3 has 15 amino acids. Germline CDR1 and CDR2: LNHNV and YYDKDF (reference sequence). Trimming removed 5 bases at V and 5 bases at J, with 18 bases between. The DNA for the CDR3 is TGTGCCACCAGCTATTTAGGGGCTGGGGTGACTGAAGCTTTCTTT. It translates to CATSYLGAGVTEAFF.

The chain recombines TRBV30 with TRBJ2-5; D is uncertain. V was shortened by 4 bases and J by 7 bases, with 10 bases between the two germline ends. Germline-derived CDR1 and CDR2 are GTSNPN and SVGIG (reference sequence). This CDR3 is 11 amino acids long. CDR3 region: CAWKPLTTQYF. Here the CDR3 DNA reads TGTGCCTGGAAACCCCTAACGACCCAGTACTTC.